The rows below give T cell receptor beta chains drawn from one sample of a study of cytotoxic CD8 clonotypes in ibrutinib-treated CLL. Only in-frame clones appear in the TCRdb table, and some are missing; sequencing was by immunoSEQ multiplex PCR. The data show tens of thousands of clones, over 60% seen once. Material: PBMCs, obtained after 12 months of ibrutinib treatment. All receptors come from a human donor with chronic lymphocytic leukemia. CDR3s include the opening cysteine and the closing phenylalanine or tryptophan. A D gene is named only where the DNA matches it firmly. Where a row states a size, it is once, few, many or the class of an expanded clone; other rows omit it.

>TRBD2|-|TRBV30|TRBJ2-2
TGTGCCTGGAGTGTCCCTAGCGGGAGGTACACCGGGGAGCTGTTTTTT
CAWSVPSGRYTGELFF
>-|-|TRBV6-1|TRBJ1-2
TGTGCCAGCAGTGAGGGCAATGACTATGGCTACACCTTC
CASSEGNDYGYTF
>-|-|TRBV7-2|TRBJ2-7
TGTGCCAGCAGCTCGTCAGGGACCTACGAGCAGTACTTC
CASSSSGTYEQYF
>TRBD1|-|TRBV5-1|TRBJ1-2
TGCGCCAGCAGCCCCCGGACAGGGAGTCCCTATGGCTACACCTTC
CASSPRTGSPYGYTF
>TRBD1|-|TRBV4-3|TRBJ2-7
TGCGCCAGCAGCCAAGAACCCGGGACAGGGAGCCCCTACGAGCAGTACTTC
CASSQEPGTGSPYEQYF
>-|-|TRBV11-2|TRBJ2-5
TGTGCCAGCAGCTTAGTGGGGGGAGGACGAGAGACCCAGTACTTC
CASSLVGGGRETQYF
>-|-|TRBV15|TRBJ2-7
TGTGCCACCAGCAGATCCTTTCTTAGCTTCTACGAGCAGTACTTC
CATSRSFLSFYEQYF
>-|few|TRBV28|TRBJ1-5
TGTGCCAGCAGTCAAACGGGCAATCAGCCCCAGCATTTT
CASSQTGNQPQHF
>TRBD1|-|TRBV4-1|TRBJ1-5
TGCGCCAGCAGCCAAGATCGTGTAGGGGGCCTCTCGCCCCAGCATTTT
CASSQDRVGGLSPQHF
>TRBD1|-|TRBV6-1|TRBJ2-5
TGTGCCAGCAGGACAGGGGGTTGGAGGCAAGAGACCCAGTACTTC
CASRTGGWRQETQYF
>-|-|TRBV7-2|TRBJ1-5
TGTGCCAGCAGCTTTTTCGATCAGCCCCAGCATTTT
CASSFFDQPQHF
>-|-|TRBV7-2|TRBJ2-7
TGTGCCAGCAGCCTATCGGACAGACAGCAGTACTTC
CASSLSDRQQYF
>-|-|TRBV7-9|TRBJ1-2
TGTGCCAGCAGCTCCTCGTTTCTGACAGTCTTAGGCTACACCTTC
CASSSSFLTVLGYTF
>-|-|TRBV7-8|TRBJ1-5
TGTGCCAGCAGCCACAGTAATAGCAATCAGCCCCAGCATTTT
CASSHSNSNQPQHF
>TRBD1|-|TRBV7-3|TRBJ1-2
TGTGCCAGCAGCTTCAACAGGGGCGGCTACACCTTC
CASSFNRGGYTF
>TRBD2|-|TRBV19|TRBJ2-1
TGTGCCAGTAGTATACTCCTACCAGGACTAGCGGGACAAAAGTTCTTC
CASSILLPGLAGQKFF
>TRBD2|-|TRBV19|TRBJ2-7
TGTGCCAGTAGGAAGACTAGCCTGGCCTACGAGCAGTACTTC
CASRKTSLAYEQYF
>TRBD1|-|TRBV5-4|TRBJ2-1
TGTGCCAGCAGCCTACAGGGGGCGGGCAATGAGCAGTTCTTC
CASSLQGAGNEQFF
>TRBD2|-|TRBV13|TRBJ2-7
TGTGCCAGCAGCTTATCGGCCGGGGGGACTAGCGGTTCAACCGGGAGGAACGAGCAGTACTTC
CASSLSAGGTSGSTGRNEQYF
>-|-|TRBV11-2|TRBJ2-5
TGTGCCAGCAGCTTAGATCCACGTGGCGGGCTCAAAGAGACCCAGTACTTC
CASSLDPRGGLKETQYF
>-|-|TRBV5-1|TRBJ2-2
TGCGCCAGCAGCTTGGATTCAGCGCGGACCGGGGAGCTGTTTTTT
CASSLDSARTGELFF
>TRBD1|-|TRBV5-4|TRBJ2-7
TGTGCCTTTTGGGACAGGCACTCCTACGAGCAGTACTTC
CAFWDRHSYEQYF
>-|-|TRBV6-1|TRBJ2-5
TGTGCCAGCAGTGAAGCTTGGACCCAGTACTTC
CASSEAWTQYF
>-|-|TRBV11-2|TRBJ1-3
TGTGCCAGCAGCTTTGATTCCGTATACAGCCGTTACTCTGGAAACACCATATATTTT
CASSFDSVYSRYSGNTIYF
>TRBD1|-|TRBV2|TRBJ2-7
TGTGCCAGCAGTGTGAAGGGACAGGGGGCGGGTGAGCAGTACTTC
CASSVKGQGAGEQYF
>-|-|TRBV7-2|TRBJ2-5
TGTGCCAGCAGCTCCGTCCAAGCGACCCAGTACTTC
CASSSVQATQYF
>-|-|TRBV5-4|TRBJ1-2
TGTGCCAGCAGCTTGGGTGACGGGTTTGGCTACACCTTC
CASSLGDGFGYTF
>-|-|TRBV9|TRBJ2-2
TGTGCCAGCAGCGCGAGCCCGACAGACGGGGAGCTGTTTTTT
CASSASPTDGELFF
>TRBD2|-|TRBV5-6|TRBJ2-3
TGTGCCAGCAGCACCGGGACTAGTCGCCCAGATACGCAGTATTTT
CASSTGTSRPDTQYF
>TRBD1|-|TRBV5-1|TRBJ1-5
TGCGCCAGCAGCCCCGGAGGGGGCGCGTACCAGCCCCAGCATTTT
CASSPGGGAYQPQHF
>-|-|TRBV5-1|TRBJ1-1
TGCGCCAGCAGCGCGGACAGCTTGAACACTGAAGCTTTCTTT
CASSADSLNTEAFF
>TRBD2|-|TRBV7-8|TRBJ2-7
TGTGCCAGCAGCACCGGGACTAGGGCCTCTTACGAGCAGTACTTC
CASSTGTRASYEQYF
>-|-|TRBV7-2|TRBJ1-2
TGTGCCAGCAGCCCCAACGGGCCTGGGGACTATGGCTACACCTTC
CASSPNGPGDYGYTF
>TRBD1|-|TRBV9|TRBJ1-4
TGTGCCAGCAGCCGATCGGACAGGGTAGATGAAAAACTGTTTTTT
CASSRSDRVDEKLFF
>-|-|TRBV6-5|TRBJ1-1
TGTGCCAGCAGACCGCCAGGACAGAACACTGAAGCTTTCTTT
CASRPPGQNTEAFF